This T cell receptor beta chain is from a study of early T cells in non-severe SARS-CoV-2 infection. Whole-study findings and limits: Matches to VDJdb favored anti-spike CD8 responses and missed private and CD4 specificities.

The TCR library protocol was used to attach unique molecular identifiers. These identifiers were attached to individual cDNA molecules. TCRdb re-called the 5' RACE reads through MiXCR, storing one row per CDR3 protein. The sample consists of about 94,000 distinct CDR3 sequences, roughly 13% of them appearing once. Germline-derived CDR1 and CDR2 are SEHNR and FQNEAQ (reference sequence). Trimming took off 2 bases at V and 2 bases at J, with 6 bases between the two ends. The CDR3 has 14 residues. This clonotype was observed a handful of times. Its specificity is unknown. This TCR derives from an adult who was a healthcare worker with PCR-confirmed SARS-CoV-2 infection or an uninfected control (not recorded which). This sequence joins TRBV7-9 and TRBJ1-4; perhaps TRBD1 as D (5 bases). The sample was whole blood. CDR3: CASSLWGTNEKLFF. In DNA form, the CDR3 reads TGTGCCAGCAGCTTATGGGGGACTAATGAAAAACTGTTTTTT.